Presented here are 32 T cell receptor beta chains from one specimen sequenced in a study of blood T cell repertoires in COVID-19. The data were produced by immunoSEQ multiplex PCR, yet TCRdb's version contains in-frame clones alone and is incomplete. The sample yields about 310,000 clones, roughly 84% seen once. The material sequenced was peripheral blood. The receptors were sampled from a man aged 45-65 years with active or convalescent COVID-19.

The gene calls are TRBV5-1 and TRBJ1-6; D ambiguous. The CDR3 is 17 amino acids. The V and J ends lost 1 base and 10 bases respectively, with 21 bases between them. Germline V CDR1 and CDR2: SGHRS, YFSETQ. This chain's CDR3 is CASSLWNIAAGSSPLHF. The CDR3 nucleotides read TGCGCCAGCAGCTTGTGGAATATTGCGGCGGGTTCATCACCCCTCCACTTT. Looking up the rest from reference TRBV5-1 and TRBJ1-6 gives the full variable domain: KAGVTQTPRYLIKTRGQQVTLSCSPISGHRSVSWYQQTPGQGLQFLFEYFSETQRNKGNFPGRFSGRQFSNSRSEMNVSTLELGDSALYLCASSLWNIAAGSSPLHFGNGTRLTVT.

The chain uses TRBV5-6 and TRBJ1-3; TRBD1 agrees at 8 bases. In germline, CDR1 is SGHDT, CDR2 YYEEEE. V trimming: 0 bases; J trimming: 8 bases; junction bases outside the gene matches: 10. The CDR3 consists of 16 residues. CDR3 amino acids: CASSLGRTGRTHTIYF. CDR3 sequence (DNA): TGTGCCAGCAGCTTGGGGCGGACAGGGAGGACCCACACCATATATTTT.

The chain is built from TRBV6-1 and TRBJ1-6; TRBD1 matches 7 bases. Germline lookup yields CDR1 MNHNS and CDR2 SASEGT. The J segment lost 9 bases and the V segment lost 2 bases, leaving 7 bases of the junction unmatched. The CDR3 consists of 15 residues. CDR3 protein: CASSELTGVSSPLHF. CDR3 bases: TGTGCCAGCAGTGAACTAACAGGGGTGAGTTCACCCCTCCACTTT.

J is TRBJ1-1 and V is TRBV10-3; TRBD1 matches 7 bases. V lost 4 bases and J lost 7; bases outside the gene matches: 6. Germline V gene lookup returns CDR1 ENHRY and CDR2 SYGVKD. This CDR3 region has 13 residues. CDR3 sequence: CAISGGDRHEAFF. The CDR3 DNA follows: TGTGCCATCAGTGGAGGGGACAGACATGAAGCTTTCTTT.

The chain uses TRBV21-1 and TRBJ1-3; TRBD1 was called by the table and not checked on the DNA. TRBV21-1 is assigned pseudogene status. This CDR3 contains 15 residues. CDR3 protein: CASSSRGRAGNTIYF. The CDR3 DNA reads TGTGCCAGCAGCTCCAGGGGGCGAGCTGGAAACACCATATATTTT.

The rearrangement joins TRBV29-1 to TRBJ1-2, with D unclear. This CDR3 is built from 17 residues. Germline lookup yields CDR1 SQVTM and CDR2 ANQGSEA. Trimming removed 3 bases from V and 4 bases from J, with 24 bases in between. The CDR3, as DNA: TGCAGCGTTGACGGAGGCACGGGAGCGCCCTTAGGCTATGGCTACACCTTC. Its translation: CSVDGGTGAPLGYGYTF.

This clone has only a few counts. V gene TRBV6-2 or TRBV6-3 combines with J gene TRBJ1-2; 10 bases line up with TRBD1. The germline V gene encodes CDR1 MNHEY and CDR2 SVGEGT. V shed 6 bases and J 4 bases; nucleotides not matched to a gene: 8. The CDR3 has 15 residues. CDR3 bases: TGTGCCAGCAGCACAGGACAGGGGGATTTCTATGGCTACACCTTC. It is translated as CASSTGQGDFYGYTF.

The chain recombines TRBV5-1 with TRBJ2-1; D may be TRBD1 (9 bases). This CDR3 spans 16 amino acids. V lost 1 base and J 6 bases, leaving 17 bases between the germline ends. The germline gives CDR1 SGHRS, CDR2 YFSETQ. The CDR3 spells CASSLLAGQGRNEQFF. CDR3 sequence (DNA): TGCGCCAGCAGCTTGTTAGCGGGACAGGGACGCAATGAGCAGTTCTTC.

The V and J genes are TRBV19 and TRBJ2-3; D remains ambiguous. The CDR3 spans 14 residues. Germline CDR1 LNHDA, CDR2 SQIVND (reference sequence). The V end was cut by 10 bases, the J end by 0 bases, with 14 bases between. DNA for the CDR3: TGTGCCACCCGGGTCGTAACTAGCACAGATACGCAGTATTTT. Translated, it gives CATRVVTSTDTQYF.

This chain connects TRBV5-1 to TRBJ2-2; the match to TRBD1 covers 7 bases. V gave up 7 bases and J gave up 4 bases; unmatched junction bases: 7. CDR1 SGHRS and CDR2 YFSETQ come from the germline V gene. The CDR3 has 14 amino acids. DNA for the CDR3: TGCGCCAGCGCCCCGACAGGGACCACCGGGGAGCTGTTTTTT. Amino acid sequence: CASAPTGTTGELFF.

This clone was counted once. The chain joins TRBV5-1 to TRBJ2-7, with TRBD1 identical over 8 bases. The CDR3 runs 14 residues. The V gene's germline CDR1 is SGHRS and CDR2 YFSETQ. Losses at the gene ends were 4 bases for V and 2 bases for J; bases not matched to a gene: 5. The CDR3 DNA is TGCGCCAGCAGCCCGGACAGGGATCCCTACGAGCAGTACTTC. It translates to CASSPDRDPYEQYF.

This rearrangement joins TRBV5-1 to TRBJ2-1; D unresolved. V was clipped by 0 bases and J by 2 bases, with 9 bases between them. This CDR3 has 15 amino acids. Germline V CDR1 and CDR2: SGHRS, YFSETQ. The CDR3 sequence: CASSLETHPYNEQFF. The CDR3, as DNA: TGCGCCAGCAGCTTGGAGACTCACCCCTACAATGAGCAGTTCTTC.

The chain combines TRBV10-1 with TRBJ2-3; 7 bases line up with TRBD1. V gave up 5 bases and J gave up 2 bases; unmatched junction bases: 4. Germline CDR1 and CDR2: WNHNN and SYGVQD (reference sequence). The CDR3 totals 14 residues. The CDR3 spells CASSSDRDTDTQYF. The CDR3 DNA reads as TGCGCCAGCAGTTCTGACAGGGACACAGATACGCAGTATTTT.

The V gene is TRBV24-1, the J gene TRBJ2-2, with D possibly matching TRBD2 (6 bases). The CDR3 has 13 residues. Germline lookup yields CDR1 KGHDR and CDR2 SFDVKD. Between the trimmed V and J ends, which lost 6 bases and 6 bases, there was a span of 10 bases. The CDR3 DNA reads as TGTGCCACCAGTCCAAGGAGGGCCGGGGAGCTGTTTTTT. It is translated as CATSPRRAGELFF.

The J gene is TRBJ1-1, the V gene TRBV2; the D gene is possibly TRBD1 (6 bases). The V gene's germline CDR1 is SNHLY and CDR2 FYNNEI. This CDR3 comprises 15 residues. V was shortened by 5 bases and J by 10 bases, with 23 bases between the two germline ends. DNA of the CDR3: TGTGCCAGCAGTCAGAACCTACAGGGACCTCCAGGAGCTTTCTTT. Encoded protein: CASSQNLQGPPGAFF.

The chain has TRBV15 and TRBJ1-3; D unresolved. The germline gives CDR1 LNHNV, CDR2 YYDKDF (reference sequence). V lost 0 bases, J lost 4 bases, and 7 bases lay in between. The CDR3 loop spans 14 amino acids. CDR3 sequence reads: CATSREHSGNTIYF. The DNA for the CDR3 is TGTGCCACCAGCAGAGAGCACTCCGGAAACACCATATATTTT.

The chain carries TRBV27 and TRBJ1-1; 7 bases are a match to TRBD1. The CDR3 is 15 amino acids. The ends lost 6 bases at V and 3 bases at J; junction bases unmatched: 10. Germline loops: CDR1 MNHEY, CDR2 SMNVEV (reference sequence). The chain's CDR3 is CASRDLGQRDTEAFF. The CDR3 DNA is TGTGCCAGCAGGGATTTGGGACAGAGAGACACTGAAGCTTTCTTT.

This clone showed up just a few times. The chain employs TRBV11-1 and TRBJ1-1, with TRBD1 matching 7 bases. V gave up 2 bases and J gave up 7 bases; unmatched junction bases: 4. The CDR3 length is 13 residues. The germline CDR1 and CDR2 sequences are SGHAT and FQDESV (reference sequence). DNA for the CDR3: TGTGCCAGCAGCTTAAGGGGACAGTTTGAAGCTTTCTTT. The encoded protein is CASSLRGQFEAFF.

The chain carries TRBV27 and TRBJ2-7; perhaps TRBD2 as D (5 bases). CDR1 is MNHEY, CDR2 SMNVEV, per germline (reference sequence). V was trimmed by 6 bases and J by 2 bases, leaving 17 bases between them. The CDR3 contains 15 residues. CDR3 bases: TGTGCCAGCAGCCCGGTGTGGAGCGGCACCTACGAGCAGTACTTC. Its translation: CASSPVWSGTYEQYF.

This sequence joins TRBV19 and TRBJ1-1; D might be TRBD1 (6 bases). CDR3 length equals 16 residues. The germline CDR1 and CDR2 sequences are LNHDA and SQIVND (reference sequence). Trimming took 2 bases from V and 6 from J, leaving 19 bases between them. As DNA, the CDR3 is TGTGCCAGTAGTATAAGAGATCGGGGGGCCGTTTCTGAAGCTTTCTTT. This codes for CASSIRDRGAVSEAFF.

This chain links TRBV4-1 with TRBJ1-5; D unresolved. CDR1 is MGHRA, CDR2 YSYEKL, per germline. This CDR3 region has 14 residues. Trimming cost V 4 bases and J 2 bases, with 9 bases left between them. Written as DNA, the CDR3 is TGCGCCAGCAGCCGAATCGGGGGCAATCAGCCCCAGCATTTT. It specifies CASSRIGGNQPQHF.

The rearrangement joins TRBV18 to TRBJ2-5; the D gene is possibly TRBD1 (5 bases). Germline V gives CDR1 KGHSH, CDR2 LQKENI. This CDR3 spans 15 amino acids. V lost 3 bases to trimming and J lost 5 bases, with 16 bases between them. The DNA of the CDR3 is TGTGCCAGCTCACCCGGCCCAAGGGGTTTGGAGACCCAGTACTTC. Amino acids: CASSPGPRGLETQYF.

V is TRBV10-1 and J is TRBJ2-7; 8 bases match TRBD1. The CDR3 sequence is 16 residues long. Germline-derived CDR1 and CDR2 are WNHNN and SYGVQD (reference sequence). V lost 0 bases and J lost 6; bases outside the gene matches: 10. CDR3 in DNA: TGCGCCAGCAGTGAGTCGGGCTGGCCAGGGGGCTCCGAGCAGTACTTC. It specifies CASSESGWPGGSEQYF.

The J gene is TRBJ2-1, the V gene TRBV30, with 10 nucleotides matching TRBD1. The V and J ends lost 2 bases and 6 bases, in that order; junction bases with no gene match: 13. This CDR3 region has 17 residues. Germline V gene data show CDR1 as GTSNPN and CDR2 as SVGIG (reference sequence). The CDR3 sequence: CAWSSTWGDRGLNEQFF. CDR3 in DNA: TGTGCCTGGAGTTCTACTTGGGGGGACAGGGGCCTCAATGAGCAGTTCTTC.

This rearrangement joins TRBV19 to TRBJ1-1; the match to TRBD1 covers 11 bases. The CDR3 consists of 16 residues. Unmatched junction bases numbered 10, after V lost 5 bases and J lost 5 bases. Germline CDR1 and CDR2: LNHDA and SQIVND (reference sequence). In nucleotides, the CDR3 is TGTGCCAGTAGTCCACGGACAGGGGGCGAGCGGACTGAAGCTTTCTTT. Amino acid sequence: CASSPRTGGERTEAFF. Combining the CDR3 with reference TRBV19 and TRBJ1-1 gives the whole variable domain DGGITQSPKYLFRKEGQNVTLSCEQNLNHDAMYWYRQDPGQGLRLIYYSQIVNDFQKGDIAEGYSVSREKKESFPLTVTSAQKNPTAFYLCASSPRTGGERTEAFFGQGTRLTVV.

The chain's CDR3 is CASSLLELTSTDTQYF. CDR3 DNA sequence: TGCGCCAGCAGCTTGTTAGAGTTGACTAGCACAGATACGCAGTATTTT. V usage is TRBV5-1 and J usage is TRBJ2-3; D unclear. From germline, CDR1 is SGHRS and CDR2 YFSETQ. The CDR3 sequence is 16 residues long. V was clipped by 1 base and J by 0 bases, with 12 bases between them.

This chain uses TRBV10-3 with TRBJ2-7, with 9 nucleotides matching TRBD1. The CDR3 has 13 amino acids. CDR1 ENHRY and CDR2 SYGVKD come from the germline V gene. The ends lost 10 bases at V and 2 bases at J; junction bases unmatched: 6. The CDR3 nucleotides read TGTGCCAGCGGGACAGGGAACACCTACGAGCAGTACTTC. Protein: CASGTGNTYEQYF.

The V call is TRBV2, the J call TRBJ2-6; TRBD1 is a possible D gene (7 bases). In germline, CDR1 is SNHLY, CDR2 FYNNEI. The germline V and J ends were trimmed by 3 bases and 0 bases, with 15 bases remaining between them. The CDR3 totals 18 residues. Written as DNA, the CDR3 is TGTGCCAGCAGTGAGGACAGGTTGGGGGGCTCTGGGGCCAACGTCCTGACTTTC. Amino acid sequence: CASSEDRLGGSGANVLTF. Drawing the rest from reference TRBV2 and TRBJ2-6, the complete variable domain is EPEVTQTPSHQVTQMGQEVILRCVPISNHLYFYWYRQILGQKVEFLVSFYNNEISEKSEIFDDQFSVERPDGSNFTLKIRSTKLEDSAMYFCASSEDRLGGSGANVLTFGAGSRLTVL.

The chain couples TRBV18 to TRBJ2-2; TRBD2 matches at 10 bases. Germline V lookup: CDR1 KGHSH, CDR2 LQKENI. This CDR3 region has 18 residues. Trimming took 1 base from V and 4 from J; bases not matched to a gene: 9. The CDR3 protein is CASSPRTSGIGVTGELFF. For the CDR3, the DNA is TGTGCCAGCTCACCACGAACTAGCGGGATCGGGGTCACCGGGGAGCTGTTTTTT. The whole variable domain, remainder taken from reference TRBV18 and TRBJ2-2, is NAGVMQNPRHLVRRRGQEARLRCSPMKGHSHVYWYRQLPEEGLKFMVYLQKENIIDESGMPKERFSAEFPKEGPSILRIQQVVRGDSAAYFCASSPRTSGIGVTGELFFGEGSRLTVL.

This rearrangement joins TRBV19 to TRBJ2-7; a possible D gene is TRBD1 (5 bases). CDR3 length equals 15 residues. Trimming shortened V by 5 bases and J by 0 bases, and 14 bases separated the two germline ends. The germline V gene encodes CDR1 LNHDA and CDR2 SQIVND (reference sequence). CDR3 sequence reads: CASSPQGRGSYEQYF. The CDR3 coding sequence is TGTGCCAGTAGTCCTCAGGGAAGGGGCTCCTACGAGCAGTACTTC. The variable domain in full, with the rest retrieved from reference TRBV19 and TRBJ2-7, is DGGITQSPKYLFRKEGQNVTLSCEQNLNHDAMYWYRQDPGQGLRLIYYSQIVNDFQKGDIAEGYSVSREKKESFPLTVTSAQKNPTAFYLCASSPQGRGSYEQYFGPGTRLTVT.

The rearrangement uses TRBV27 and TRBJ2-5; weak D call: TRBD2 (5 bases). The CDR3 loop spans 14 amino acids. Germline values: CDR1 MNHEY, CDR2 SMNVEV (reference sequence). Trimming took off 3 bases at V and 1 base at J, with 9 bases between the two ends. The CDR3 sequence: CASSFKSGQETQYF. Written as DNA, the CDR3 is TGTGCCAGCAGTTTTAAGAGCGGCCAAGAGACCCAGTACTTC.

The V gene is TRBV7-9, the J gene TRBJ2-1, with 7 bases matching TRBD2. Germline CDR1 is SEHNR and CDR2 is FQNEAQ (reference sequence). This CDR3 is 15 amino acids long. V gave up 5 bases and J gave up 9 bases; unmatched junction bases: 13. This CDR3 reads CASSLSGGSFSEQFF. The CDR3, as DNA: TGTGCCAGCAGCCTTTCGGGCGGGAGTTTTAGTGAGCAGTTCTTC.